A selection of T cell receptor beta chains follows, all from one sample in a study of blood T cell repertoires in COVID-19. Assay: immunoSEQ multiplex PCR; the TCRdb copy retains only in-frame clones and omits some. The sample has some 250,000 clones; around 88% are singletons. The sequencing sample was made of PBMCs or T cells enriched from blood (not recorded which). The origin of the receptors is a man in his forties or fifties who had recovered from COVID-19. Each CDR3 is given with its conserved first and last residue. A D gene is named only where the DNA matches it firmly. Not all rows give a size; the values are once, few, many and, for expanded clones, a class.

clone_size: NA
d_call: NA
j_call: TRBJ1-5
v_call: TRBV12-3/TRBV12-4
cdr3_aa: CASSFYGNQPQHF
cdr3_nt: TGTGCCAGCAGTTTCTACGGCAATCAGCCCCAGCATTTT

clone_size: NA
d_call: TRBD2
j_call: TRBJ2-1
v_call: TRBV2
cdr3_aa: CASLAASGRYNEQFF
cdr3_nt: TGTGCCAGCCTGGCGGCTAGCGGGCGTTACAATGAGCAGTTCTTC

clone_size: once
d_call: NA
j_call: TRBJ1-2
v_call: TRBV7-9
cdr3_aa: CASSRVADNYGYTF
cdr3_nt: TGTGCCAGCAGCCGGGTTGCTGATAACTATGGCTACACCTTC

clone_size: NA
d_call: NA
j_call: TRBJ2-7
v_call: TRBV7-2
cdr3_aa: CASSLDRVPYEQYF
cdr3_nt: TGTGCCAGCAGCTTAGACAGGGTCCCATACGAGCAGTACTTC

clone_size: NA
d_call: TRBD1
j_call: TRBJ1-4
v_call: TRBV12-5
cdr3_aa: CASGLGQGATNEKLFF
cdr3_nt: TGTGCTAGTGGTTTGGGACAGGGGGCAACTAATGAAAAACTGTTTTTT

clone_size: NA
d_call: TRBD1
j_call: TRBJ2-7
v_call: TRBV4-1
cdr3_aa: CASTLGTGATYEQYF
cdr3_nt: TGCGCCAGCACACTCGGGACAGGGGCCACCTACGAGCAGTACTTC

clone_size: NA
d_call: NA
j_call: TRBJ1-3
v_call: TRBV7-8
cdr3_aa: CASSLEGGGYSPIYF
cdr3_nt: TGTGCCAGCAGCTTAGAAGGGGGGGGGTATAGTCCCATATATTTT

clone_size: NA
d_call: TRBD1
j_call: TRBJ2-3
v_call: TRBV12-3/TRBV12-4
cdr3_aa: CASRTGAQDTQYF
cdr3_nt: TGTGCCAGCAGGACAGGGGCTCAAGATACGCAGTATTTT

clone_size: NA
d_call: NA
j_call: TRBJ1-3
v_call: TRBV23-1
cdr3_aa: CASSQSEIGNTIYF
cdr3_nt: TGCGCCAGCAGTCAATCGGAGATCGGAAACACCATATATTTT

clone_size: once
d_call: TRBD1
j_call: TRBJ2-7
v_call: TRBV10-3
cdr3_aa: CAISGRDRGEQYF
cdr3_nt: TGTGCCATCAGTGGACGGGACAGGGGCGAGCAGTACTTC

clone_size: NA
d_call: NA
j_call: TRBJ1-1
v_call: TRBV7-3
cdr3_aa: CASSLSQNTEAFF
cdr3_nt: TGTGCCAGCAGCTTAAGTCAGAACACTGAAGCTTTCTTT

clone_size: NA
d_call: NA
j_call: TRBJ1-1
v_call: TRBV29-1
cdr3_aa: CSVPPVGDTEAFF
cdr3_nt: TGCAGCGTTCCTCCGGTTGGAGACACTGAAGCTTTCTTT

clone_size: NA
d_call: TRBD1
j_call: TRBJ2-1
v_call: TRBV10-3
cdr3_aa: CAIRGQGPLNEQFF
cdr3_nt: TGTGCCATCAGGGGACAGGGGCCCCTCAATGAGCAGTTCTTC

clone_size: NA
d_call: TRBD2
j_call: TRBJ2-2
v_call: TRBV18
cdr3_aa: CASSPAGLAGGSTGELFF
cdr3_nt: TGTGCCAGCTCACCAGCGGGACTAGCGGGAGGTAGCACCGGGGAGCTGTTTTTT

clone_size: NA
d_call: NA
j_call: TRBJ1-4
v_call: TRBV30
cdr3_aa: CAWSVRGVTNEKLFF
cdr3_nt: TGTGCCTGGAGTGTACGGGGGGTGACTAATGAAAAACTGTTTTTT

clone_size: NA
d_call: NA
j_call: TRBJ2-6
v_call: TRBV24-1
cdr3_aa: CATSDFNRTAASGANVLTF
cdr3_nt: TGTGCCACCAGTGATTTTAATAGGACAGCCGCCTCTGGGGCCAACGTCCTGACTTTC

clone_size: NA
d_call: NA
j_call: TRBJ2-2
v_call: TRBV5-4
cdr3_aa: CASSLNGRGHTGELFF
cdr3_nt: TGTGCCAGCAGCTTAAATGGAAGGGGCCACACCGGGGAGCTGTTTTTT

clone_size: NA
d_call: NA
j_call: TRBJ2-7
v_call: TRBV4-1
cdr3_aa: CASSHLRVGGANAYEQYF
cdr3_nt: TGCGCCAGCAGCCACCTCAGAGTGGGGGGGGCGAATGCCTACGAGCAGTACTTC

clone_size: few
d_call: NA
j_call: TRBJ2-7
v_call: TRBV3-1/TRBV3-2
cdr3_aa: CASSRWVSLTRGSYEQYF
cdr3_nt: TGTGCCAGCAGCCGCTGGGTCTCTTTAACCCGGGGATCCTACGAGCAGTACTTC

clone_size: NA
d_call: NA
j_call: TRBJ1-1
v_call: TRBV11-3
cdr3_aa: CASSSQGTRNTEAFF
cdr3_nt: TGTGCCAGCAGCTCCCAAGGGACAAGGAACACTGAAGCTTTCTTT

clone_size: NA
d_call: NA
j_call: TRBJ2-3
v_call: TRBV28
cdr3_aa: CASSFLQRTDTQYF
cdr3_nt: TGTGCCAGCAGTTTTTTACAGAGAACAGATACGCAGTATTTT

clone_size: NA
d_call: NA
j_call: TRBJ1-6
v_call: TRBV4-2
cdr3_aa: CASSQVPSGSIFVNSPLHF
cdr3_nt: TGTGCCAGCAGCCAAGTCCCCTCGGGGTCGATATTTGTGAATTCACCCCTCCACTTT

clone_size: NA
d_call: TRBD2
j_call: TRBJ2-5
v_call: TRBV5-1
cdr3_aa: CASKVLAGKQETQYF
cdr3_nt: TGCGCCAGTAAGGTACTAGCGGGAAAACAAGAGACCCAGTACTTC

clone_size: NA
d_call: NA
j_call: TRBJ1-5
v_call: TRBV19
cdr3_aa: CASSSDRNQPQHF
cdr3_nt: TGTGCCAGTAGTTCCGACAGGAATCAGCCCCAGCATTTT

clone_size: NA
d_call: NA
j_call: TRBJ2-1
v_call: TRBV18
cdr3_aa: CASSPPLASDEQFF
cdr3_nt: TGTGCCAGCTCACCACCCCTAGCGAGCGATGAGCAGTTCTTC

clone_size: once
d_call: TRBD2
j_call: TRBJ2-7
v_call: TRBV19
cdr3_aa: CASSTTAREGQYF
cdr3_nt: TGTGCCAGTAGTACTACAGCCCGGGAGGGGCAGTACTTC

clone_size: NA
d_call: TRBD2
j_call: TRBJ2-1
v_call: TRBV27
cdr3_aa: CASSSSGLAYNEQFF
cdr3_nt: TGTGCCAGCAGTTCGTCGGGACTAGCTTACAATGAGCAGTTCTTC

clone_size: NA
d_call: TRBD2
j_call: TRBJ2-1
v_call: TRBV19
cdr3_aa: CAAGGGPYNEQFF
cdr3_nt: TGTGCCGCGGGGGGAGGGCCGTACAATGAGCAGTTCTTC

clone_size: NA
d_call: TRBD1
j_call: TRBJ1-1
v_call: TRBV10-2
cdr3_aa: CASSGQGGTEAFF
cdr3_nt: TGCGCCAGCAGCGGACAGGGAGGGACTGAAGCTTTCTTT

clone_size: NA
d_call: NA
j_call: TRBJ1-1
v_call: TRBV5-4
cdr3_aa: CASSLGSEAFF
cdr3_nt: TGTGCCAGCAGCTTGGGGAGTGAAGCTTTCTTT

clone_size: NA
d_call: NA
j_call: TRBJ2-3
v_call: TRBV11-2
cdr3_aa: CASSLGGGGRTDTQYF
cdr3_nt: TGTGCCAGCAGCTTAGGAGGGGGGGGACGGACAGATACGCAGTATTTT

clone_size: NA
d_call: TRBD2
j_call: TRBJ2-1
v_call: TRBV7-3
cdr3_aa: CASSPGLAHNEQFF
cdr3_nt: TGTGCCAGCAGCCCCGGACTAGCGCACAATGAGCAGTTCTTC

clone_size: NA
d_call: NA
j_call: TRBJ2-2
v_call: TRBV7-6
cdr3_aa: CASSQGLSIPGELFF
cdr3_nt: TGTGCCAGCAGCCAAGGACTCTCCATTCCCGGGGAGCTGTTTTTT

clone_size: few
d_call: NA
j_call: TRBJ2-5
v_call: TRBV3-1/TRBV3-2
cdr3_aa: CASSQDYSKETQYF
cdr3_nt: TGTGCCAGCAGCCAAGATTATAGTAAAGAGACCCAGTACTTC

clone_size: NA
d_call: TRBD1
j_call: TRBJ1-2
v_call: TRBV7-9
cdr3_aa: CASSLTGGFESYGYTF
cdr3_nt: TGTGCCAGCAGCTTGACAGGGGGCTTCGAATCCTATGGCTACACCTTC

clone_size: NA
d_call: NA
j_call: TRBJ1-2
v_call: TRBV6-5
cdr3_aa: CASTEGSNYGYTF
cdr3_nt: TGTGCCAGCACGGAGGGATCGAACTATGGCTACACCTTC

clone_size: NA
d_call: TRBD2
j_call: TRBJ2-3
v_call: TRBV9
cdr3_aa: CASSVDSGRRDTQYF
cdr3_nt: TGTGCCAGCAGCGTAGACAGCGGGAGGAGGGATACGCAGTATTTT

clone_size: once
d_call: TRBD2
j_call: TRBJ2-1
v_call: TRBV9
cdr3_aa: CASSVSSGSYNEQFF
cdr3_nt: TGTGCCAGCAGCGTGTCTAGCGGGAGCTACAATGAGCAGTTCTTC

clone_size: NA
d_call: NA
j_call: TRBJ2-7
v_call: TRBV6-6
cdr3_aa: CASSYREGASLEQYF
cdr3_nt: TGTGCCAGCAGTTACCGAGAGGGCGCCTCCTTGGAGCAGTACTTC

clone_size: NA
d_call: TRBD1
j_call: TRBJ1-1
v_call: TRBV19
cdr3_aa: CASSIRTGPLAEAFF
cdr3_nt: TGTGCCAGTAGTATCCGGACAGGCCCACTAGCTGAAGCTTTCTTT

clone_size: NA
d_call: NA
j_call: TRBJ1-4
v_call: TRBV7-8
cdr3_aa: CASSLNLLREKLFF
cdr3_nt: TGTGCCAGCAGCTTAAATCTCCTTAGAGAAAAACTGTTTTTT

clone_size: NA
d_call: NA
j_call: TRBJ1-6
v_call: TRBV5-6
cdr3_aa: CASSLVAGPGNNSPLHF
cdr3_nt: TGTGCCAGCAGCTTGGTAGCCGGCCCAGGGAATAATTCACCCCTCCACTTT

clone_size: NA
d_call: NA
j_call: TRBJ2-7
v_call: TRBV7-8
cdr3_aa: CASRRKRDQNSYEQYF
cdr3_nt: TGTGCCAGCAGACGGAAACGGGATCAAAATAGCTACGAGCAGTACTTC

clone_size: few
d_call: NA
j_call: TRBJ1-1
v_call: TRBV7-9
cdr3_aa: CASSLNGGNEAFF
cdr3_nt: TGTGCCAGCAGCTTAAATGGAGGGAATGAAGCTTTCTTT

clone_size: NA
d_call: NA
j_call: TRBJ2-7
v_call: TRBV30
cdr3_aa: CAWSPDSRYEQYF
cdr3_nt: TGTGCCTGGAGTCCTGACAGCCGATACGAGCAGTACTTC

clone_size: NA
d_call: NA
j_call: TRBJ2-5
v_call: TRBV19
cdr3_aa: CASSIGFRADGQETQYF
cdr3_nt: TGTGCCAGTAGTATAGGGTTCAGGGCCGACGGACAAGAGACCCAGTACTTC

clone_size: few
d_call: TRBD1
j_call: TRBJ1-5
v_call: TRBV7-9
cdr3_aa: CASSLWGTGINQPQHF
cdr3_nt: TGTGCCAGCAGCTTATGGGGGACAGGAATCAATCAGCCCCAGCATTTT

clone_size: NA
d_call: TRBD1
j_call: TRBJ1-2
v_call: TRBV28
cdr3_aa: CASSLSAGGGSNYGYTF
cdr3_nt: TGTGCCAGCAGTTTATCGGCAGGGGGCGGATCTAACTATGGCTACACCTTC

clone_size: NA
d_call: NA
j_call: TRBJ2-2
v_call: TRBV29-1
cdr3_aa: CSVVQGGHGELFF
cdr3_nt: TGCAGCGTTGTCCAGGGTGGGCACGGGGAGCTGTTTTTT

clone_size: NA
d_call: NA
j_call: TRBJ2-1
v_call: TRBV5-1
cdr3_aa: CASSLGSEQFF
cdr3_nt: TGCGCCAGCAGCTTGGGTAGTGAGCAGTTCTTC

clone_size: once
d_call: NA
j_call: TRBJ1-5
v_call: TRBV5-8
cdr3_aa: CASSLITGDAPQHF
cdr3_nt: TGTGCCAGCAGCTTAATCACAGGTGATGCGCCCCAGCATTTT

clone_size: NA
d_call: NA
j_call: TRBJ2-1
v_call: TRBV3-1/TRBV3-2
cdr3_aa: CASSQDTVTNEQFF
cdr3_nt: TGTGCCAGCAGCCAAGACACAGTTACCAATGAGCAGTTCTTC

clone_size: NA
d_call: NA
j_call: TRBJ2-1
v_call: TRBV7-9
cdr3_aa: CASSSFFNEQFF
cdr3_nt: TGTGCCAGCAGCTCCTTTTTCAATGAGCAGTTCTTC